The 14 T cell receptor beta chains given below trace back to one sample, sequenced in a study of T cell clonotyping in hematopoietic cell transplantation. TCRdb's table, derived via immunoSEQ multiplex PCR, lists solely in-frame clones and lacks some. Counted here are 26,000 or so clones, roughly 84% occurring once; the ten biggest clones make up roughly 1.8%. Specified time point: recipient sample about 28 days before transplant, after cytoreduction. The specimen was peripheral blood mononuclear cells, collected before stem cell transplant. These receptors were taken from a man aged 40-49 years with acute myeloid leukemia. Some clones in this sample may be carry-over from other donors' samples.

The V and J genes are TRBV29-1 and TRBJ2-5; 7 bases agree with TRBD1. The CDR3 has 15 residues. Germline V gene sequence: CDR1 SQVTM, CDR2 ANQGSEA. The trim removed 5 bases at V and 0 bases at J, leaving 9 bases unmatched. Written as DNA, the CDR3 is TGCAGCGTTTACCCAGGGGGAAGGTACCAAGAGACCCAGTACTTC. This translates into CSVYPGGRYQETQYF. Full variable domain (rest looked up from reference TRBV29-1 and TRBJ2-5): SAVISQKPSRDICQRGTSLTIQCQVDSQVTMMFWYRQQPGQSLTLIATANQGSEATYESGFVIDKFPISRPNLTFSTLTVSNMSPEDSSIYLCSVYPGGRYQETQYFGPGTRLLVL.

The rearrangement uses TRBV5-4 and TRBJ2-3; D is uncertain. The V end was cut by 4 bases, the J end by 2 bases, with 8 bases between. The germline CDR1 and CDR2 sequences are SGHNT and YYREEE (reference sequence). There are 13 residues in the CDR3. CDR3 in amino acids: CASSAPPTDTQYF. As DNA, the CDR3 is TGTGCCAGCAGCGCGCCACCCACAGATACGCAGTATTTT.

This CDR3 reads CASSEMDRAAYEQYF. The CDR3 nucleotides are TGTGCCAGCAGTGAAATGGACAGAGCGGCCTACGAGCAGTACTTC. This chain links TRBV6-1 with TRBJ2-7, with D possibly TRBD1 on 6 matching bases. Trimming removed 2 bases at V and 2 bases at J, with 13 bases between. The CDR3 length is 15 residues. CDR1 and CDR2 from the germline V gene are MNHNS and SASEGT.

The V call is TRBV2, the J call TRBJ2-3, with D perhaps TRBD1 (5 bases). The CDR3 is 14 amino acids. Germline V gene data show CDR1 as SNHLY and CDR2 as FYNNEI. Trimming shortened V by 8 bases and J by 2 bases, and 14 bases separated the two germline ends. CDR3 sequence reads: CASFPGSFTDTQYF. Here the CDR3 DNA reads TGTGCCAGCTTCCCAGGGTCTTTCACAGATACGCAGTATTTT. Full variable domain (missing parts from reference TRBV2 and TRBJ2-3): EPEVTQTPSHQVTQMGQEVILRCVPISNHLYFYWYRQILGQKVEFLVSFYNNEISEKSEIFDDQFSVERPDGSNFTLKIRSTKLEDSAMYFCASFPGSFTDTQYFGPGTRLTVL.

This chain uses TRBV7-8 with TRBJ1-3, with unresolved D. Trimming shortened V by 0 bases and J by 0 bases, and 15 bases separated the two germline ends. The length of the CDR3 is 18 residues. Germline assignment: CDR1 SGHVS and CDR2 FQNEAQ. CDR3 residues: CASSLATQTTRSGNTIYF. The CDR3, as DNA: TGTGCCAGCAGCTTAGCGACGCAGACGACCCGCTCTGGAAACACCATATATTTT.

The chain recombines TRBV30 with TRBJ2-7, with 14 bases fitting TRBD2. The J segment lost 1 base and the V segment lost 1 base, leaving 3 bases of the junction unmatched. In germline, CDR1 is GTSNPN, CDR2 SVGIG (reference sequence). This CDR3 has 16 amino acids. CDR3 in DNA: TGTGCCTGGAGTGGAGGGACTAGCGGGAGTTCCTACGAGCAGTACTTC. Translated: CAWSGGTSGSSYEQYF.

This clone was seen a handful of times. The sample has other DNA sequences that encode this CDR3 too. V usage is TRBV7-6 and J usage is TRBJ1-1, with D uncertain. Trimming took 5 bases from V and 1 from J, leaving 8 bases between them. This CDR3 is built from 13 residues. Germline V gives CDR1 SGHVS, CDR2 FNYEAQ. CDR3 coding DNA: TGTGCCAGCAGCGTCGGCCCGAACACTGAAGCTTTCTTT. Translated, it gives CASSVGPNTEAFF.

This clone was observed a single time. This rearrangement joins TRBV6-5 to TRBJ1-2; weak D call: TRBD1 (6 bases). CDR1 MNHEY and CDR2 SVGAGI come from the germline V gene. With 6 bases removed from V and 2 bases from J, the gap between germline ends came to 10 bases. The CDR3 extends over 13 amino acids. This chain's CDR3 is CASRTGRNYGYTF. As DNA, the CDR3 is TGTGCCAGCAGGACAGGAAGAAACTATGGCTACACCTTC.

The chain combines TRBV28 with TRBJ2-3; D is uncertain. Germline-derived CDR1 and CDR2 are MDHEN and SYDVKM. The CDR3 has 12 amino acids. Trimming removed 4 bases from V and 5 bases from J, with 7 bases in between. This CDR3 is CASSSPGDTQYF. The CDR3 nucleotides are TGTGCCAGCAGTTCCCCGGGAGATACGCAGTATTTT. The full variable domain, completed using reference TRBV28 and TRBJ2-3, is DVKVTQSSRYLVKRTGEKVFLECVQDMDHENMFWYRQDPGLGLRLIYFSYDVKMKEKGDIPEGYSVSREKKERFSLILESASTNQTSMYLCASSSPGDTQYFGPGTRLTVL.

This clone was counted a few times. The chain couples TRBV9 to TRBJ2-5; 10 bases agree with TRBD2. This CDR3 contains 16 residues. V lost 0 bases to trimming and J lost 2 bases; unmatched junction nucleotides: 4. Germline loops: CDR1 SGDLS, CDR2 YYNGEE. The CDR3 protein is CASSVGLAGEQETQYF. In DNA, the CDR3 is TGTGCCAGCAGCGTAGGTCTAGCGGGGGAGCAAGAGACCCAGTACTTC.

In its sample, this clone was seen a few times. Other DNA sequences within the sample encode an identical CDR3. The chain joins TRBV5-6 to TRBJ1-1; no definite D call. The germline V and J ends were trimmed by 1 base and 5 bases, with 6 bases remaining between them. The V gene's germline CDR1 is SGHDT and CDR2 YYEEEE. The CDR3 runs 12 residues. The CDR3: CASSLRGTEAFF. The CDR3 nucleotides are TGTGCCAGCAGCTTGAGAGGGACTGAAGCTTTCTTT. The variable domain in full, completed from reference TRBV5-6 and TRBJ1-1, reads DAGVTQSPTHLIKTRGQQVTLRCSPKSGHDTVSWYQQALGQGPQFIFQYYEEEERQRGNFPDRFSGHQFPNYSSELNVNALLLGDSALYLCASSLRGTEAFFGQGTRLTVV.

The CDR3, as DNA: TGTGCCAGTAGTTGGGGTTCCACTTACGAGCAGTACTTC. Amino acid sequence: CASSWGSTYEQYF. The V and J genes are TRBV19 and TRBJ2-7; D remains unclear. CDR1 and CDR2 (germline): LNHDA, SQIVND (reference sequence). This CDR3 region has 13 residues. With 5 bases removed from V and 4 bases from J, the gap between germline ends came to 12 bases.

The chain couples TRBV28 to TRBJ1-2; tentative D call: TRBD1 (5 bases). V lost 9 bases to trimming and J lost 3 bases, with 14 bases between them. Germline lookup yields CDR1 MDHEN and CDR2 SYDVKM. The CDR3 contains 13 residues. In DNA form, the CDR3 reads TGTGCCAGTGAGGGGTTGCGGGACTATGGCTACACCTTC. It yields the protein CASEGLRDYGYTF.

The chain recombines TRBV12-5 with TRBJ1-2; 7 bases match TRBD1. This CDR3 is built from 16 residues. J was trimmed by 0 bases and V by 1 base; bases with no gene match: 5. The germline CDR1 and CDR2 sequences are LGHNT and FRNRAP. The CDR3 DNA reads TGTGCTAGTGGTTTGGGACACAGGGGCCCTAACTATGGCTACACCTTC. This sequence encodes CASGLGHRGPNYGYTF.